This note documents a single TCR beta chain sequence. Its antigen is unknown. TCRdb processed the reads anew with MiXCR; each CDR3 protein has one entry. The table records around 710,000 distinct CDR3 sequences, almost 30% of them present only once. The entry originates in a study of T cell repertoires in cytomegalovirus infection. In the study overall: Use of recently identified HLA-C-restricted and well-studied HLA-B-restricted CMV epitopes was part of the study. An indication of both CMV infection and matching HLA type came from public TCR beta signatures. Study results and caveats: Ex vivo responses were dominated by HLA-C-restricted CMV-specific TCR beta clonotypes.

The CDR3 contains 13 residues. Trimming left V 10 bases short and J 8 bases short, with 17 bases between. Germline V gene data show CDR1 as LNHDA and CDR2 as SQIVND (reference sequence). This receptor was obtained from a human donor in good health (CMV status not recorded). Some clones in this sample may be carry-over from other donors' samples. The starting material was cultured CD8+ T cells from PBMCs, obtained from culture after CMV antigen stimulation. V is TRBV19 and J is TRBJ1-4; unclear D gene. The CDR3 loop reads CATKTPLREKLFF. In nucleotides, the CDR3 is TGTGCCACGAAAACTCCTCTACGGGAAAAACTGTTTTTT. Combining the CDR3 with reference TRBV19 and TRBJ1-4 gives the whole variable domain DGGITQSPKYLFRKEGQNVTLSCEQNLNHDAMYWYRQDPGQGLRLIYYSQIVNDFQKGDIAEGYSVSREKKESFPLTVTSAQKNPTAFYLCATKTPLREKLFFGSGTQLSVL.